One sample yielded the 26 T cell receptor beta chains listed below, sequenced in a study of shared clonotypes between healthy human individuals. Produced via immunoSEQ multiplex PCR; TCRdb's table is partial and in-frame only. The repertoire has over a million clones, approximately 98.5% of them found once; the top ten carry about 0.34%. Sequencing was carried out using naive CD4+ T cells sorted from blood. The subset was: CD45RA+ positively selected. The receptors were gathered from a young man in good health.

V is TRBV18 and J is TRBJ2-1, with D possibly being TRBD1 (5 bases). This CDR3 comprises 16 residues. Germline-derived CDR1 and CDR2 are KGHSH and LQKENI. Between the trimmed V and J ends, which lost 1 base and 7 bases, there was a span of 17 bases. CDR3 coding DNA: TGTGCCAGCTCACCACTTCCGGTAGACAGTGCAAATGAGCAGTTCTTC. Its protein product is CASSPLPVDSANEQFF. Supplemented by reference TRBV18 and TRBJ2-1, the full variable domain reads NAGVMQNPRHLVRRRGQEARLRCSPMKGHSHVYWYRQLPEEGLKFMVYLQKENIIDESGMPKERFSAEFPKEGPSILRIQQVVRGDSAAYFCASSPLPVDSANEQFFGPGTRLTVL.

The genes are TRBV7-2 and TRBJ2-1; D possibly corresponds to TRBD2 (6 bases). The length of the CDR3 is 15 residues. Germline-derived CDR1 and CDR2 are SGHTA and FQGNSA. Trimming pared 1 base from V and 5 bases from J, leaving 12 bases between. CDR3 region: CASSLEAGINNEQFF. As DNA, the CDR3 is TGTGCCAGCAGCTTAGAGGCGGGAATAAACAATGAGCAGTTCTTC.

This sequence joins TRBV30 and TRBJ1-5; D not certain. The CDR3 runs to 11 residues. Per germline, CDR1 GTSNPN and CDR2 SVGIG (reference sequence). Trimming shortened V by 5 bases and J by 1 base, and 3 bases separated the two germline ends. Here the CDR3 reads CAWGSNQPQHF. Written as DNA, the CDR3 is TGTGCCTGGGGCAGCAATCAGCCCCAGCATTTT.

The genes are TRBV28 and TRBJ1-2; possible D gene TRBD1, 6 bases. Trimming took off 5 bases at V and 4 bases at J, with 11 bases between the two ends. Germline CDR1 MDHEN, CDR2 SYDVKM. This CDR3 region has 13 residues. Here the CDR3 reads CASSGAGVYGYTF. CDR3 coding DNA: TGTGCCAGCAGTGGGGCAGGGGTCTATGGCTACACCTTC.

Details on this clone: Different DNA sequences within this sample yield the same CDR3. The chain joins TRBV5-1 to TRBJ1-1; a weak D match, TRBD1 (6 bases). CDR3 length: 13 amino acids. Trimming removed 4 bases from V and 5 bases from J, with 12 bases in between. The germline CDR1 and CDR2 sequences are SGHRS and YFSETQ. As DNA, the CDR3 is TGCGCCAGCAGCCTACAGGGTCGTACTGAAGCTTTCTTT. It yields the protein CASSLQGRTEAFF.

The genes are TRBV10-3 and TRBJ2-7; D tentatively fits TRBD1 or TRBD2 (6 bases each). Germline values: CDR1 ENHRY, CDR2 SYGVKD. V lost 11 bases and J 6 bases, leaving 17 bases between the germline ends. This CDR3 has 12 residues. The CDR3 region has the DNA TGTGCCGTGTCGGGGGCCGGAGGCGAGCAGTACTTC. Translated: CAVSGAGGEQYF.

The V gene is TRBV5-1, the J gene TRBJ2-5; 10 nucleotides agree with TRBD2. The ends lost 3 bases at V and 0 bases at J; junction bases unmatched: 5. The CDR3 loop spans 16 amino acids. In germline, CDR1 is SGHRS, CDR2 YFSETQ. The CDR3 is CASSWGLAGDQETQYF. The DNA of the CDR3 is TGCGCCAGCAGCTGGGGCCTAGCGGGGGACCAAGAGACCCAGTACTTC. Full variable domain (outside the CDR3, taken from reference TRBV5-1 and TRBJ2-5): KAGVTQTPRYLIKTRGQQVTLSCSPISGHRSVSWYQQTPGQGLQFLFEYFSETQRNKGNFPGRFSGRQFSNSRSEMNVSTLELGDSALYLCASSWGLAGDQETQYFGPGTRLLVL.

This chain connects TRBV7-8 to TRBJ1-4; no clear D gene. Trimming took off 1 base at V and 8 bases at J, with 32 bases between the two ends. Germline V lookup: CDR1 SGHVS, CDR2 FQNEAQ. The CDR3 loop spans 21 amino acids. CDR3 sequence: CASSLGLERFRQRSDGEKLFF. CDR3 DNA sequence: TGTGCCAGCAGCTTAGGGTTAGAGAGATTCAGGCAACGATCCGATGGGGAAAAACTGTTTTTT.

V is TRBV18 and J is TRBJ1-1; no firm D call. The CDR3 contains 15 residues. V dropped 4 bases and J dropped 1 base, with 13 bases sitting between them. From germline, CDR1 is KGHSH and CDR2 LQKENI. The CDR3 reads CASSLQQIRNTEAFF. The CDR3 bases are TGTGCCAGCTCACTACAACAGATTCGGAACACTGAAGCTTTCTTT.

In DNA form, the CDR3 reads TGTGCCAGCAGCTTGGGAGGTGGGGTACATACGGTCGAGCAGTACTTC. Translating gives CASSLGGGVHTVEQYF. V is TRBV5-4 and J is TRBJ2-7; D call uncertain. The CDR3 extends over 16 amino acids. Germline V gene data show CDR1 as SGHNT and CDR2 as YYREEE (reference sequence). The V end lost 0 bases, the J end lost 6 bases, and 19 bases lay between the germline ends.

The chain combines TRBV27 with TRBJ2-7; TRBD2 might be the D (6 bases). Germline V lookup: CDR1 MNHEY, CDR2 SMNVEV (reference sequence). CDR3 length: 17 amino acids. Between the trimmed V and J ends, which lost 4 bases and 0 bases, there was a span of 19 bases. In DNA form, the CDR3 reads TGTGCCAGCAGTTATGGGGTCCGTGCGGGACTCTCCTACGAGCAGTACTTC. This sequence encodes CASSYGVRAGLSYEQYF.

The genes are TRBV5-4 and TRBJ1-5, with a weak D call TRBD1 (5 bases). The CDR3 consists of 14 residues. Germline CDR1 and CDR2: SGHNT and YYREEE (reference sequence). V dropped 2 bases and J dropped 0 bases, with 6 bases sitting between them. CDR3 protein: CASSFGGSNQPQHF. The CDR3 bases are TGTGCCAGCAGCTTTGGGGGTAGCAATCAGCCCCAGCATTTT.

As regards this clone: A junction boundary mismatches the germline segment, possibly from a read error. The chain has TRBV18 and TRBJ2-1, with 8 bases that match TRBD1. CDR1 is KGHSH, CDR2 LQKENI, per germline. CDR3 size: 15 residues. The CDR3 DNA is TGCGCCAGCTCACCACCGACAGGGGCATACAATGAGCAGTTCTTC. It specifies CASSPPTGAYNEQFF.

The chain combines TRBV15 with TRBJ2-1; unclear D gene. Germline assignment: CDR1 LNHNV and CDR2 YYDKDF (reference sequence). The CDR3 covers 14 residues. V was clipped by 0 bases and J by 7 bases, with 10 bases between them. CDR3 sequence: CATSRDNVANEQFF. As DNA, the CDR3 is TGTGCCACCAGCAGAGATAATGTCGCAAATGAGCAGTTCTTC.

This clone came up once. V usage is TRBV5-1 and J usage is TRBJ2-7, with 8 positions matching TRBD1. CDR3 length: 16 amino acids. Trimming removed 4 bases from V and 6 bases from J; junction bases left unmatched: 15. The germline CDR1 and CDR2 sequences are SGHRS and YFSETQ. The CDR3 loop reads CASSLWGSGGHVEQYF. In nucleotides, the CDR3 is TGCGCCAGCAGCCTATGGGGGTCAGGGGGCCACGTCGAGCAGTACTTC. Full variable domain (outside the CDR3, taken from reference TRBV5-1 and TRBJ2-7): KAGVTQTPRYLIKTRGQQVTLSCSPISGHRSVSWYQQTPGQGLQFLFEYFSETQRNKGNFPGRFSGRQFSNSRSEMNVSTLELGDSALYLCASSLWGSGGHVEQYFGPGTRLTVT.

CDR3 loop: CASTFGLYEQYF. The CDR3 DNA is TGTGCCAGCACGTTCGGACTTTACGAGCAGTACTTC. The gene calls are TRBV5-6 and TRBJ2-7, with a weak D call TRBD2 (5 bases). CDR1 SGHDT and CDR2 YYEEEE come from the germline V gene. CDR3 size: 12 residues. Trimming took 6 bases from V and 4 from J, leaving 11 bases between them.

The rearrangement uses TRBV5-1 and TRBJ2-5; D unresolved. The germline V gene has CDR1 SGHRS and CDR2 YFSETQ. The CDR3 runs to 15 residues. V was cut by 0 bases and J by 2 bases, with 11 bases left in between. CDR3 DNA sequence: TGCGCCAGCAGCTTGGAGGCTAGGAGACAAGAGACCCAGTACTTC. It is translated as CASSLEARRQETQYF.

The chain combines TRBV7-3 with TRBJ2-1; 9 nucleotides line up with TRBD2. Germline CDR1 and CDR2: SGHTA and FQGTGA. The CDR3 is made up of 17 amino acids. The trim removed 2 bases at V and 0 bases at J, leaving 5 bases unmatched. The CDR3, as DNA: TGTGCCAGCAGCTTATGGCCTAGCGGGAACTCCTACAATGAGCAGTTCTTC. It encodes CASSLWPSGNSYNEQFF.

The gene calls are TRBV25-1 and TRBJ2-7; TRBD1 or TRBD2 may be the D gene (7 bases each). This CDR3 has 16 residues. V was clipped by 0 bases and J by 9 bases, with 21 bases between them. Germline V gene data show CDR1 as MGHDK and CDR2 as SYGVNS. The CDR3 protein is CASSEYPGGRGNVQYF. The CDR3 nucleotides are TGTGCCAGCAGTGAATATCCGGGGGGCAGGGGGAACGTGCAGTACTTC.

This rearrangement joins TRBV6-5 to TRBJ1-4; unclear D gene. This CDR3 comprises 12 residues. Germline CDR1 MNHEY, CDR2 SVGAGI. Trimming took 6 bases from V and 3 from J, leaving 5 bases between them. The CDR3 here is CASSPSNEKLFF. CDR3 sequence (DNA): TGTGCCAGCAGCCCGTCTAATGAAAAACTGTTTTTT.

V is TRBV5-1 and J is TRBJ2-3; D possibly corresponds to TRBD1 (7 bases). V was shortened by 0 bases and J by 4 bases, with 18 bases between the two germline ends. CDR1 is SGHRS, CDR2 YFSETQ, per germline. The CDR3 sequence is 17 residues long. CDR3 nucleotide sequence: TGCGCCAGCAGCTTGGATAGGAGGGGGCGGCGACCAGATACGCAGTATTTT. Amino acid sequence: CASSLDRRGRRPDTQYF.

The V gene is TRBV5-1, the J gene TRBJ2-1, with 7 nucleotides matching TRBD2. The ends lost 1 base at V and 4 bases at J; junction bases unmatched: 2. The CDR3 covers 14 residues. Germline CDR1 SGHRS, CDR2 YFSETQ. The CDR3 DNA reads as TGCGCCAGCAGCTTGACTAGCGAGTACAATGAGCAGTTCTTC. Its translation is CASSLTSEYNEQFF.

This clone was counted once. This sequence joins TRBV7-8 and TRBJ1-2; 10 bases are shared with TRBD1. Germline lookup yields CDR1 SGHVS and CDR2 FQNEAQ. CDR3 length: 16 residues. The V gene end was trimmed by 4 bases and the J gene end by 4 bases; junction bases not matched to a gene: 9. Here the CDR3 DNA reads TGTGCCAGCAGCTACGGGACAGGGGTTGGGGGCTATGGCTACACCTTC. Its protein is CASSYGTGVGGYGYTF.

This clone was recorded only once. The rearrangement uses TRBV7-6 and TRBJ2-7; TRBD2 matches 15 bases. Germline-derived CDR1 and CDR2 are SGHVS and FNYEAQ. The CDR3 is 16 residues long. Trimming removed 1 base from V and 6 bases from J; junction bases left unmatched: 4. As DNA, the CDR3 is TGTGCCAGCAGCTTAGAGAGGACTAGCGGGAGGGTCGAGCAGTACTTC. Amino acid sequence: CASSLERTSGRVEQYF.

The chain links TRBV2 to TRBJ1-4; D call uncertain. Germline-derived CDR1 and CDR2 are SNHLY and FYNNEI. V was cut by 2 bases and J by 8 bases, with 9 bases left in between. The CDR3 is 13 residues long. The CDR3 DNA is TGTGCCAGCAGTGAAAGGGTGGTAGAAAAACTGTTTTTT. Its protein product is CASSERVVEKLFF. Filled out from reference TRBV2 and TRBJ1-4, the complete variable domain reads EPEVTQTPSHQVTQMGQEVILRCVPISNHLYFYWYRQILGQKVEFLVSFYNNEISEKSEIFDDQFSVERPDGSNFTLKIRSTKLEDSAMYFCASSERVVEKLFFGSGTQLSVL.

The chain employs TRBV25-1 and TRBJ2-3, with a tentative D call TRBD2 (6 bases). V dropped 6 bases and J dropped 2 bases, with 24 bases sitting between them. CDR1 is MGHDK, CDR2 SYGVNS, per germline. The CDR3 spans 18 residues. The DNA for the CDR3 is TGTGCCAGCAGGCCGGACCCACTAGCTCGGGGATTCACAGATACGCAGTATTTT. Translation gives CASRPDPLARGFTDTQYF.